The next 2 T cell receptor beta chains were all read from a single sample in a study of CD8 T cells in Susac syndrome (dated by TCRdb to the late 2010s). Library preparation used the immunoSEQ multiplex PCR assay. RNA was extracted with the RNeasy kit and 0.5 to 1 ug was reverse transcribed using random hexamers. TCRdb reran the public reads through fastp at Q25 and MiXCR, keeping productive beta chains. Rows with a matching CDR3 protein are joined into one entry that keeps the most common DNA and genes. The sample contains some 260,000 distinct CDR3 sequences, approximately 85% of them found a single time. The top ten clonotypes cover about 0.11% of the sample. Sequencing used CD8+ T cells from PBMCs. The receptors originated from a human donor with multiple sclerosis.

This chain connects TRBV7-9 to TRBJ2-1; no reliable D call. Germline V CDR1 and CDR2: SEHNR, FQNEAQ (reference sequence). This CDR3 has 16 amino acids. The germline V and J ends were trimmed by 5 bases and 9 bases, with 23 bases remaining between them. CDR3 residues: CASSPSERPTTGEQFF. CDR3 DNA sequence: TGTGCCAGCAGCCCGTCGGAGCGACCCACCACCGGTGAGCAGTTCTTC.

V usage is TRBV11-2 and J usage is TRBJ2-2, with TRBD2 matching 10 bases. Germline CDR1 is SGHAT and CDR2 is FQNNGV. The CDR3 spans 15 residues. The V segment lost 3 bases and the J segment 5 bases; nucleotides outside the gene matches: 3. This CDR3 reads CASSFQREGTGELFF. CDR3 in DNA: TGTGCCAGCAGCTTTCAGCGGGAGGGTACCGGGGAGCTGTTTTTT.